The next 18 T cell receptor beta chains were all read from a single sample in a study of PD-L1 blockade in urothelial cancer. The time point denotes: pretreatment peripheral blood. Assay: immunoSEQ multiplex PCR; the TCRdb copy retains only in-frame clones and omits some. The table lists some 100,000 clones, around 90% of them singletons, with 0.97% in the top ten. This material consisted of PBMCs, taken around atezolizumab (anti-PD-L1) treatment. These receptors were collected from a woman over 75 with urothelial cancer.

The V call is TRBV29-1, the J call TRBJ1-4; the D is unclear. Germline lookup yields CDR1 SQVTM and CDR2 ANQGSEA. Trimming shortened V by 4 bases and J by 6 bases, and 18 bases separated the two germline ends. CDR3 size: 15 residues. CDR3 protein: CSVVESGKLHEKLFF. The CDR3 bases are TGCAGCGTTGTAGAGTCGGGGAAACTTCATGAAAAACTGTTTTTT. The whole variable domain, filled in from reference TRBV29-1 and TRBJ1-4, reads SAVISQKPSRDICQRGTSLTIQCQVDSQVTMMFWYRQQPGQSLTLIATANQGSEATYESGFVIDKFPISRPNLTFSTLTVSNMSPEDSSIYLCSVVESGKLHEKLFFGSGTQLSVL.

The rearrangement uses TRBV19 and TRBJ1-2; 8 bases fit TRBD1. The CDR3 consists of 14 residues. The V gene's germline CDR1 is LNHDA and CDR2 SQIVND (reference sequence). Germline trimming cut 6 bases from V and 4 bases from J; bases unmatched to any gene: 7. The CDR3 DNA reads TGTGCCAGTAGAATACCAGGGGGCTCCTATGGCTACACCTTC. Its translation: CASRIPGGSYGYTF. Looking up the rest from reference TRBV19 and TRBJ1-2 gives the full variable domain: DGGITQSPKYLFRKEGQNVTLSCEQNLNHDAMYWYRQDPGQGLRLIYYSQIVNDFQKGDIAEGYSVSREKKESFPLTVTSAQKNPTAFYLCASRIPGGSYGYTFGSGTRLTVV.

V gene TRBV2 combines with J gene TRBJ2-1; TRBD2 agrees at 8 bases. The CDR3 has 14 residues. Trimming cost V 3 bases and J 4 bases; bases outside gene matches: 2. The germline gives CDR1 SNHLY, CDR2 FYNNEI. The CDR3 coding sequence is TGTGCCAGCAGTGACCAGCGGGGGTACAATGAGCAGTTCTTC. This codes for CASSDQRGYNEQFF.

In DNA form, the CDR3 reads TGTGCCGGAGATGGGACTTCCTACAATGAGCAGTTCTTC. Translation gives CAGDGTSYNEQFF. This sequence joins TRBV2 and TRBJ2-1; TRBD2 is a possible D gene (6 bases). The length of the CDR3 is 13 residues. Deletions cut 11 bases from V and 1 base from J, with 12 bases between. Per germline, CDR1 SNHLY and CDR2 FYNNEI. Full variable domain (remainder filled in from reference TRBV2 and TRBJ2-1): EPEVTQTPSHQVTQMGQEVILRCVPISNHLYFYWYRQILGQKVEFLVSFYNNEISEKSEIFDDQFSVERPDGSNFTLKIRSTKLEDSAMYFCAGDGTSYNEQFFGPGTRLTVL.

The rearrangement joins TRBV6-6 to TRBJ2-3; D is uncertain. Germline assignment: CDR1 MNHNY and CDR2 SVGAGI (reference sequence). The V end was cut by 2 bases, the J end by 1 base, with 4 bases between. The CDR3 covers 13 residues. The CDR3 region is CASSYPGTDTQYF. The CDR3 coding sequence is TGTGCCAGCAGTTACCCCGGCACAGATACGCAGTATTTT.

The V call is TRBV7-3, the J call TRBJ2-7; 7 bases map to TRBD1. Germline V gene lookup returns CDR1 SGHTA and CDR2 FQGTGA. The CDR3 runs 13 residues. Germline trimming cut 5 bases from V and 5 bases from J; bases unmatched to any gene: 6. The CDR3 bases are TGTGCCAGCAGCCCGACAGGGTTCGACGAGCAGTACTTC. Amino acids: CASSPTGFDEQYF. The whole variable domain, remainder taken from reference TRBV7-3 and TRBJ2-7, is GAGVSQTPSNKVTEKGKYVELRCDPISGHTALYWYRQSLGQGPEFLIYFQGTGAADDSGLPNDRFFAVRPEGSVSTLKIQRTERGDSAVYLCASSPTGFDEQYFGPGTRLTVT.

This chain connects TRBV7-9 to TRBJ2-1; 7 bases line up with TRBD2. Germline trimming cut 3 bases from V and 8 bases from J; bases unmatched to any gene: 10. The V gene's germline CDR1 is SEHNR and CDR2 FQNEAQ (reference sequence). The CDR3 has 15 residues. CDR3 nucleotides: TGTGCCAGCAGCTTGGGGGGGACGGCGGGGGATGAGCAGTTCTTC. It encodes CASSLGGTAGDEQFF. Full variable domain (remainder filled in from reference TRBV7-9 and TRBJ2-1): DTGVSQNPRHKITKRGQNVTFRCDPISEHNRLYWYRQTLGQGPEFLTYFQNEAQLEKSRLLSDRFSAERPKGSFSTLEIQRTEQGDSAMYLCASSLGGTAGDEQFFGPGTRLTVL.

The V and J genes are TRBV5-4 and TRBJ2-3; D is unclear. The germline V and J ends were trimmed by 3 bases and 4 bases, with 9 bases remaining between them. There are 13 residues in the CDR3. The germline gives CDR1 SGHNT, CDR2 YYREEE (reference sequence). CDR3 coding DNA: TGTGCCAGCAGCTCTCCCCCGTCAGATACGCAGTATTTT. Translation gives CASSSPPSDTQYF.

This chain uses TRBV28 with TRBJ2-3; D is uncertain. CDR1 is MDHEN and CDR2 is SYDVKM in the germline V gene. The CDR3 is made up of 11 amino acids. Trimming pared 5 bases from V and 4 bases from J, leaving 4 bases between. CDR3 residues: CASSGSDTQYF. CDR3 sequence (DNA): TGTGCCAGCAGTGGCTCAGATACGCAGTATTTT. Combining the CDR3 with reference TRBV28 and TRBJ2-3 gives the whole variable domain DVKVTQSSRYLVKRTGEKVFLECVQDMDHENMFWYRQDPGLGLRLIYFSYDVKMKEKGDIPEGYSVSREKKERFSLILESASTNQTSMYLCASSGSDTQYFGPGTRLTVL.

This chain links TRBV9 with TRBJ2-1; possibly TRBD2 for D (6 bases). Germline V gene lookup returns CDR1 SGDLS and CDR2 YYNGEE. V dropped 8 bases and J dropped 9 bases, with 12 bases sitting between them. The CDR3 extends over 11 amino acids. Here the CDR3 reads CASRGSAEQFF. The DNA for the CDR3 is TGTGCCAGTCGGGGGTCTGCTGAGCAGTTCTTC.

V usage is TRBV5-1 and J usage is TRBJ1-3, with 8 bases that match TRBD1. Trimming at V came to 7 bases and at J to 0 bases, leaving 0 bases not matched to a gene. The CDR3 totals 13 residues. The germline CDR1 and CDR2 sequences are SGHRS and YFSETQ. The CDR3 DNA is TGCGCCAGCGGACAGGGCTCTGGAAACACCATATATTTT. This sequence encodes CASGQGSGNTIYF.

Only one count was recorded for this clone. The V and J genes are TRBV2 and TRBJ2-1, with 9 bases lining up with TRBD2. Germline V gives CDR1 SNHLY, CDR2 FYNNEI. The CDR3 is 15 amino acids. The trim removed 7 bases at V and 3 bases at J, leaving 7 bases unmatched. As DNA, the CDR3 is TGTGCCAGCATAGCGGGAGCGGGGAACTACAATGAGCAGTTCTTC. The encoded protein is CASIAGAGNYNEQFF.

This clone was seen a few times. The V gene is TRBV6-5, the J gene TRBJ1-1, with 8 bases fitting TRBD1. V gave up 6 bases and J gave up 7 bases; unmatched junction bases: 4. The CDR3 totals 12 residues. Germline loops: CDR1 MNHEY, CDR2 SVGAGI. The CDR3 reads CASRDRVHEAFF. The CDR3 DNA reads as TGTGCCAGCAGGGACAGGGTTCATGAAGCTTTCTTT.

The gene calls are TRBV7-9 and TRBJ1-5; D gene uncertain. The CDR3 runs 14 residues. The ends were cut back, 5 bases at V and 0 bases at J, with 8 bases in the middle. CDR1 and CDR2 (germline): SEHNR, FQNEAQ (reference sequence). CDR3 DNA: TGTGCCAGCAGCCGAGGGAGTAGCAATCAGCCCCAGCATTTT. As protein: CASSRGSSNQPQHF.

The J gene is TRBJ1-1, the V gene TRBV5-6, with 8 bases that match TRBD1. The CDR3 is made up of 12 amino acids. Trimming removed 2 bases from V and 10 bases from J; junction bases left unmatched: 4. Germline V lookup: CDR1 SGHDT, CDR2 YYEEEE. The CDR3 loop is CASSLGDRGAFF. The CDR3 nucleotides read TGTGCCAGCAGCTTAGGAGACAGGGGAGCTTTCTTT.

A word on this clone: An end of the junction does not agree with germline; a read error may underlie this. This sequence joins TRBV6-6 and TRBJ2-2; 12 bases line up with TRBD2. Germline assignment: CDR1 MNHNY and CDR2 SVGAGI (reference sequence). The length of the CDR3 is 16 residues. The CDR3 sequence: CAGSSSGRAGTGELFF. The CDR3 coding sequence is TGTGCCGGCAGCTCTAGCGGGAGGGCCGGCACCGGGGAGCTGTTTTTT.

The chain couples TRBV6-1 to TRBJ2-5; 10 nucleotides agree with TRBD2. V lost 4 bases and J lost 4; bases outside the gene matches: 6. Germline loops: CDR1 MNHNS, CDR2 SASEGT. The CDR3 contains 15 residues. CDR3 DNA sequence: TGTGCCAGCAGTGGACTAGCGGGTACCCGAGAGACCCAGTACTTC. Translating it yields CASSGLAGTRETQYF.

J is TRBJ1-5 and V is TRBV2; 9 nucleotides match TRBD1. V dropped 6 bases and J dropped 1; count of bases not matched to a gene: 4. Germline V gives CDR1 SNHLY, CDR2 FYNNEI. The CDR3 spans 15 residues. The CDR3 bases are TGTGCCAGCAGGGGACAGGGCTTGAGCAATCAGCCCCAGCATTTT. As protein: CASRGQGLSNQPQHF.